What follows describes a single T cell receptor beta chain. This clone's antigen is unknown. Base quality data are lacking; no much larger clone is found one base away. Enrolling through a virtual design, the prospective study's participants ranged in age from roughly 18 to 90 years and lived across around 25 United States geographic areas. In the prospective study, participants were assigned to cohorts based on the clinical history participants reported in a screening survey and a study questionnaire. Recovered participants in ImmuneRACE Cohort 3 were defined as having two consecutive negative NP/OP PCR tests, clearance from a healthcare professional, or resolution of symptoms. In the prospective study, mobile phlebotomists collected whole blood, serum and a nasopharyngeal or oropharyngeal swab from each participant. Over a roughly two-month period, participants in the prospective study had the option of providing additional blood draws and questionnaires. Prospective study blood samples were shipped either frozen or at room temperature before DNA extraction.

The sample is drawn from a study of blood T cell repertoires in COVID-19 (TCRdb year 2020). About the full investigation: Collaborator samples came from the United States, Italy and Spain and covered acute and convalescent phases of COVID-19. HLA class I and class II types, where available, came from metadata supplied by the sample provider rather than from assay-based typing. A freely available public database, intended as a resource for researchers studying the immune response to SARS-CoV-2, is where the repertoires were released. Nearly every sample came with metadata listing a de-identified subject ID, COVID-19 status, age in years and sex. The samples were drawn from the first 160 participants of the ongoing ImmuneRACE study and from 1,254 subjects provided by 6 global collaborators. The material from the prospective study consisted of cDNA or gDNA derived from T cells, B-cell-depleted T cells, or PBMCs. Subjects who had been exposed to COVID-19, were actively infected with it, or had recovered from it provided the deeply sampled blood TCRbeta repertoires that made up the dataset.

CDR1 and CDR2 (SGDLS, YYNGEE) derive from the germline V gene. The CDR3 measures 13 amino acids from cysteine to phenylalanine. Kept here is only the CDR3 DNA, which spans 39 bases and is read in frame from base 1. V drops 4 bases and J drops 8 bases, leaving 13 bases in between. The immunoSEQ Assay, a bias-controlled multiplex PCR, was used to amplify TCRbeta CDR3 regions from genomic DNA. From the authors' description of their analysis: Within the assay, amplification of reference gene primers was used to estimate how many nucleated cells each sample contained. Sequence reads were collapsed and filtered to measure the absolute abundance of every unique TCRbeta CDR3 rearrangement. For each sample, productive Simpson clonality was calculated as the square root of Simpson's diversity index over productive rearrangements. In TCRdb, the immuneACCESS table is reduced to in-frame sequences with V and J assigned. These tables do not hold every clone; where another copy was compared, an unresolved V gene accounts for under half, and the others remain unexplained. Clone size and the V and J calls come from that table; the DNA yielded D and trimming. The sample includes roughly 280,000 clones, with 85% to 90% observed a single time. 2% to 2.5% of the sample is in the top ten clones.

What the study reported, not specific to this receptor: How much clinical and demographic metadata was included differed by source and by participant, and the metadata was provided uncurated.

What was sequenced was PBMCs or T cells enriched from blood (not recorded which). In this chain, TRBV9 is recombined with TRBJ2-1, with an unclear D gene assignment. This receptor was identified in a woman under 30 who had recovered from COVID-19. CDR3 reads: CASSLFIGDEQFF. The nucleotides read TGTGCCAGCAGCCTTTTCATCGGAGATGAGCAGTTCTTC.